This record concerns one T cell receptor (beta chain) sequence. Its antigen specificity is not known. The record has no base qualities; no much larger clone is one base away. The sample belongs to a study of cytomegalovirus exposure and HLA in healthy donors (dated by TCRdb to between 2016 and 2019). Some background on the complete study: In an earlier analysis of 587 of the donors, less than 350 Gb of sequence data and 117 million unique TCR beta sequences from about 190 million T cells were reported. The study profiled the T cell repertoires of about 720 subjects by immunosequencing and related them to cytomegalovirus serostatus. Every discovery cohort repertoire had been produced on one sequencing platform. The study was designed to test whether signatures of past pathogen exposure could be identified by cataloging public T cell receptors. To study patterns of TCR occurrence, a later analysis re-analyzed previously published TCR beta repertoires from hundreds of donors and added high-resolution HLA genotyping. Among 300 to 500 genotyped donors of the cohort, an average of around 240,000 unique TCR beta nucleotide sequences was sequenced per donor, of which 15% to 20% were non-productive. The number of typed donors differed by locus: roughly 629-630 for A, B, C, DRB1 and DQB1; approximately 520 for DQA1; 606 for DPA1; and about 450 for DPB1. HLA typing covered class I and class II loci at four-digit resolution. Among the roughly 400 genotyped donors, approximately 82% belonged to the genetic ancestry cluster associated with self-reported Caucasian donors. An earlier analysis of several hundred of the donors used high-throughput TCR beta sequencing to judge whether each TCR beta V gene segment behaved as functional or pseudogenic. A later genetic analysis took genome-wide SNP genotypes for about 55% of the roughly 700 donors and used that subset as a discovery cohort. A handful of DR-DQ haplotypes were treated as single units for association and clustering because of strong linkage in the cohort. High-throughput TCR immunosequencing, statistical association of individual TCRs with disease status, and machine learning were combined to predict cytomegalovirus infection status. Rather than using new phenotypic data, the later analysis identified candidate immune exposures from TCR beta sequences and from how often those sequences occurred across donors. Besides the first cohort of approximately 710 subjects, a separate validation cohort made up of over 100 different subjects was used. Donor age, sex, ethnicity and CMV serostatus were compiled together with the repertoire data. Around 320 gigabases of sequencing data and tens of millions of unique TCR sequences were included in an early release covering around 600 HLA-typed donors.

What the research found in general, with its limitations: Several of the top co-occurrence clusters appeared to be linked to parvovirus B19, influenza, CMV and Epstein-Barr virus, according to a later analysis. According to a later analysis, most CMV-associated TCR beta chains appeared to be HLA-restricted, and the HLA associations seemed to be driven largely by CMV exposure. A further reported finding was that TCR beta sequences accurately predicted the HLA-A and HLA-B alleles for most subjects in the first cohort. Because counts were too low, seventeen rarely observed V segments, including chromosome 9 orphons, were excluded from the earlier analysis of roughly 580 of the donors. In an earlier analysis of fewer than 750 of the donors, most TCR beta V segments were observed in productive rearrangements about 90% or about 30% of the time, broadly matching IMGT annotations. A total of fewer than 200 TCR beta chains were listed by the study as associated with cytomegalovirus. Some IMGT-functional V segments, including TRBV6-2 and TRBV6-3, could not be told apart with the 87-base-pair reads, so those segments were excluded. Linkage disequilibrium might explain the correlated functional status among segregating V segments, but an unknown experimental factor could not be excluded. Because some donors lacked HLA typing at each locus, the association tests relied only on the typed subset. V-gene and J-gene trimming of TCR beta chains was associated with a missense DCLRE1C variant in a later genetic analysis, and the association was replicated in an independent cohort. Compared with the approximately 720-donor mean, donors in an Asian-associated ancestry cluster had fewer N-insertions in productive TCRs, according to a later genetic analysis. Across donors, most TCR sequences were observed very rarely, whereas some public TCRs were present in many individuals. Cytomegalovirus status was reported to be diagnosed by the classifier with high specificity and sensitivity in both the original and validation cohorts. In this cohort, only TCR beta chains were sequenced, and detectable features were limited by the absence of alpha or paired-chain data. A cluster of highly shared sequence variants was judged likely to be a technical artifact of the sequencing pipeline. Specific HLA alleles were associated with about 17,000 TCR beta sequences at a false discovery rate of 0.05 in a later analysis. A later analysis found that TCR association rates varied across HLA loci, with DRB1 alleles showing the most associated TCRs and HLA-C alleles the fewest. In vitro tests confirmed that a few of the cytomegalovirus-associated TCR beta chains recognize cytomegalovirus antigens. The only immune exposure information available for the cohort was CMV serostatus. According to the authors, the approach could potentially be generalized to other disease states and immunological phenotypes. Presence/absence analyses assumed roughly uniform sequencing depth across donors, an assumption that may not hold. Compared with equally common non-associated chains, HLA-associated TCR beta chains in a later analysis were more clonally expanded and had lower generation probabilities. When HLA alleles, especially DR and DQ, strongly co-occurred, TCR associations were difficult to assign to individual alleles.

Preparation of the library involved the immunoSEQ multiplex PCR assay. A mixture of 60 forward primers for TCR Vbeta segments and 13 reverse primers for TCR Jbeta segments was used in the multiplex PCR. Amplification of the CDR3 region of rearranged TCR beta genes was performed with a multiplex PCR assay on genomic DNA. On the Illumina HiSeq System, the amplified TCR beta libraries were sequenced as 87-base-pair reads. Regarding the original processing steps: A later analysis counted tens of millions of unique TCR beta chains across the 550 to 700 repertoires, and 10 million to 12 million of these chains were shared by at least two donors. A nearest-neighbor algorithm error-corrected the raw reads and collapsed the reads into unique sequences, merging closely related sequences to remove PCR and sequencing errors. CDR3 sequences were aligned to IMGT reference sequences to assign V, D and J gene segments. Each retained sequence needed at least a six-nucleotide match to both a V gene segment and a J gene segment. A rearrangement was called productive if the CDR3 had no stop codons and remained in frame with V and J, and every other rearrangement was called non-productive. Following IMGT convention, CDR3 was defined as the stretch from the second conserved V-encoded cysteine to the conserved J-encoded phenylalanine. In an earlier analysis of 550 to 650 of the donors, sequences lacking an unambiguous match to a single V gene segment were excluded. An earlier analysis of fewer than 650 of the donors classified V segments as functional when productive rearrangements were above 56.7% and as segregating when the standard deviation between donors was above 5%. To diagnose cytomegalovirus status from the catalog of TCR beta chain sequences, a statistical classification framework was built. A later analysis assigned V and J genes by comparing TCR nucleotide sequences with IMGT/GENE-DB human TR gene sequences. In a later analysis, CDR3 sequences and most-parsimonious VDJ recombination scenarios were assigned using the TCRdist pipeline. In a later analysis, each TCR beta chain was defined by its CDR3 amino acid sequence together with its V-gene family, and reads without a unique V-gene family were excluded. As a way to deal with suspected cross-contamination and a sequencing artifact, a later analysis dropped more than 500 nucleotide sequences that were highly shared and had low generation probability. A later analysis calculated a clonal expansion index for each public chain from normalized within-repertoire ranks of inferred template counts. Generation probabilities in a later analysis came from a VDJ recombination model fitted to out-of-frame rearrangements, and those results were checked against IGoR. Hypergeometric tests were used in a later analysis to score TCR-TCR, TCR-HLA and TCR-CMV co-occurrence, with a repertoire-size bias correction applied to the TCR pairs. To estimate false discovery rates, a later analysis permuted the HLA or CMV assignments 20 times. In a later analysis, co-occurring TCRs were grouped using DBSCAN, and TCRdist sequence similarity was added for clustering within HLA-allele-positive subsets. Repertoires with fewer than 30,000 or more than 120,000 public chains, plus five repertoires with anomalous nucleotide sharing, were excluded from co-occurrence clustering. In its TCRdb copy, this immuneACCESS table keeps in-frame sequences only and misses some clones. Where compared with another copy, unresolved V genes explain less than half of these, and the others have no known cause. V, J and clone size derive from that table, while D and trimming were established from the DNA sequence. The sample table contains 180,000 or so clones; only one count was recorded for 60% to 80% of them. Clones ranked in the top ten supply around 15% of the sample.

V loses 1 base of germline sequence and J loses 3 bases, and the interval between the two ends is 15 bases. The CDR3, cysteine through phenylalanine, is 16 amino acids long. Of all the DNA, just the CDR3 is kept, 48 bases in frame from base 1. For CDR1 and CDR2, the germline V gene lists SGHDN and FVKESK. In total, approximately 610 healthy bone marrow donors made up the cohort. Cohort members were all nominally healthy when sampled, although unrecorded immune exposures were likely present. The donor tested CMV seropositive, placing the donor among the 289 seropositive members of the cohort. A peripheral blood sample was collected from each donor, and TCR beta sequencing was performed on peripheral blood mononuclear cells. Genomic DNA extraction from the blood cell samples was performed with the Qiagen DNeasy Blood Extraction Kit.

This sequence was found in a man aged 45-60 years in good health and CMV-seropositive. The sequenced material came from PBMCs. The V and J genes are TRBV14 and TRBJ1-1; D gene: possibly TRBD1, on 6 matching bases. The CDR3 protein is CASSQGGRGRDTEAFF. In nucleotides, the sequence is TGTGCCAGCAGCCAAGGGGGCAGGGGAAGGGACACTGAAGCTTTCTTT. Joined to the reference TRBV14 and TRBJ1-1 proteins, this CDR3 gives the full variable domain: EAGVTQFPSHSVIEKGQTVTLRCDPISGHDNLYWYRRVMGKEIKFLLHFVKESKQDESGMPNNRFLAERTGGTYSTLKVQPAELEDSGVYFCASSQGGRGRDTEAFFGQGTRLTVV.